The present entry profiles one TCR beta chain with its context. No antigen is known for it. This specimen comes from a study of cytomegalovirus exposure and HLA in healthy donors. V shed 0 bases and J shed 1 base, with 4 bases lying between them. This CDR3 has 14 amino acids. The germline CDR1 and CDR2 sequences are MGHRA and YSYEKL. Sequencing was performed with immunoSEQ multiplex PCR; in TCRdb, only in-frame clones are kept and a portion is missing. The table has over 200,000 clones, roughly 80% seen once. Separation from the approximately 690-subject first cohort characterized the approximately 120-subject validation cohort, to which the donors belonged. Findings and limits, study-wide: A subsequent analysis found that TCR clusters from the first cohort also tended to co-occur in the approximately 130 validation repertoires, with roughly 95% of cluster scores above 0.

This clonotype was sampled from a woman in her late teens or twenties in good health and CMV-seronegative. V and J are TRBV4-1 and TRBJ1-5, with D uncertain. Sequencing was performed on PBMCs. CDR3 region: CASSQEGSNQPQHF. The DNA for the CDR3 is TGCGCCAGCAGCCAAGAAGGGAGCAATCAGCCCCAGCATTTT.